This T cell receptor (beta chain) derives from a study of blood T cell repertoires in COVID-19. Study overall: The analysed material was cDNA or gDNA that came from T cells, B-cell-depleted T cells, or PBMCs.

CDR1 is LGHDT, CDR2 YNNKEL, per germline (reference sequence). The length of the CDR3 is 13 residues. With 0 bases removed from V and 8 bases from J, the gap between germline ends came to 8 bases. Only one count was recorded for this clone. In the authors' workflow: Reference gene primer amplification gave nucleated cell count estimates. Using immunoSEQ multiplex PCR, the repertoire was profiled, and TCRdb retains in-frame clones only, with some absent. V and J calls and clone size come straight from that table; D and trimming were deduced from the DNA. Of roughly 100,000 clones listed, about 85% are singletons.

Specimen: peripheral blood. The chain combines TRBV3-1 (or the pseudogene TRBV3-2) with TRBJ2-1; D not certain. The sequence came from a woman between 45 and 60 years old with COVID-19, enrolled during active disease. CDR3: CASSQDPLYEQFF. Written as DNA, the CDR3 is TGTGCCAGCAGCCAAGATCCCCTCTATGAGCAGTTCTTC.